This TCR beta chain appears in the sequencing data of a study of beta chain features in type 1 diabetes. Study-wide results and caveats: PCR might favor shorter templates, but any such skew would affect patients and controls equally.

Expressed TCRB transcripts got sequenced, as all isolated RNA was reverse transcribed. Only in-frame clones appear in the TCRdb table, and some are missing; sequencing was by immunoSEQ multiplex PCR. The sample records around 44,000 clones, under 65% being singletons. Turning to this clone: The antigen remains undetermined.

Trimming left V 6 bases short and J 1 base short, with 12 bases between. This CDR3 spans 14 amino acids. Germline assignment: CDR1 SNHLY and CDR2 FYNNEI. The sequence came from a young woman in good health. Source material: Tregs from blood. The chain links TRBV2 to TRBJ1-1, with TRBD1 as a possible D gene (6 bases). CDR3 coding DNA: TGTGCCAGCAGCGTTTGGGGACAGAACACTGAAGCTTTCTTT. This translates into CASSVWGQNTEAFF.